The clone carrying this TCR beta chain occurred once. Sequencing used immunoSEQ multiplex PCR; TCRdb keeps in-frame clones, though not all of them. The sample carries 75,000 to 95,000 clones, around nine tenths recorded once. CDR1 and CDR2 (germline): LNHDA, SQIVND (reference sequence). V lost 5 bases to trimming and J lost 0 bases, with 20 bases between them. This CDR3 is built from 18 residues. The sample originates from a study of blood T cell repertoires in COVID-19. Sequenced material: peripheral blood. The genes are TRBV19 and TRBJ1-5; tentatively, D is TRBD1 (6 bases). This receptor was taken from a man in his sixties with acute or convalescent COVID-19. The CDR3 protein is CASSYRQALQGSNQPQHF. DNA for the CDR3: TGTGCCAGTAGTTATAGACAGGCACTTCAAGGTAGCAATCAGCCCCAGCATTTT.